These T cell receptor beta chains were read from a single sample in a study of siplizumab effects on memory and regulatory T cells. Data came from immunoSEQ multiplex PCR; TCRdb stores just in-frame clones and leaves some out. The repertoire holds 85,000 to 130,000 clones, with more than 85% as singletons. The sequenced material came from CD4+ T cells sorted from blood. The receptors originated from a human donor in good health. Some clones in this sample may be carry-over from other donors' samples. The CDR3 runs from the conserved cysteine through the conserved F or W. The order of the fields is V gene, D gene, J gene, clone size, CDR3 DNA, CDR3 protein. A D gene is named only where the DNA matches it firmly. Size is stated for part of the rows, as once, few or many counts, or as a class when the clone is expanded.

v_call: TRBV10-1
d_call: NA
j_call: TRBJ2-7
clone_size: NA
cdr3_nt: TGCGCCAGCAGTGAGTCGGGAAAGAAGGGCACGGACTACGAGCAGTACTTC
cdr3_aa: CASSESGKKGTDYEQYF

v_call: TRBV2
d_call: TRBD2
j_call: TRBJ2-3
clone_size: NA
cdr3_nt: TGTGCCAGCATTCTGGAGAGACTAGCGGGAACCGATACGCAGTATTTT
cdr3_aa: CASILERLAGTDTQYF

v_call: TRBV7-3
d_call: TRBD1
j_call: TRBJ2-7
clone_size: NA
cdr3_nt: TGTGCCAGCAGCGGATCCGGGACAGGGGACGAGCAGTACTTC
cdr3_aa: CASSGSGTGDEQYF

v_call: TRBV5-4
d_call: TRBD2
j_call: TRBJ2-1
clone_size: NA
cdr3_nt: TGTGCCAGCAGCTTAACCGCGGGAGGGCCCTATGAGCAGTTCTTC
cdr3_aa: CASSLTAGGPYEQFF

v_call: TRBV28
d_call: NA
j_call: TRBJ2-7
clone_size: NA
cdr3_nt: TGTGCCAGCAGTTTATCAAGCCCTGATAAGCAGTACTTC
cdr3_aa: CASSLSSPDKQYF

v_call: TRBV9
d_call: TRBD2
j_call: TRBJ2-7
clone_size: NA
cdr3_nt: TGTGCCAGCAGCGTAGGGGTGGCTAGCGGATTCTACGAGCAGTACTTC
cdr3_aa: CASSVGVASGFYEQYF

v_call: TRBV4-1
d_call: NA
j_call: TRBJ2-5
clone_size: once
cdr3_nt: TGCGCCAGCAGCCAAGTTTTAGCGGCAGTATGGGAGACCCAGTACTTC
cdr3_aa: CASSQVLAAVWETQYF

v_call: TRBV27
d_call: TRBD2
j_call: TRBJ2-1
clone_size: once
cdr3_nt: TGTGCCAGCAGTCCGCCTGGGACTATAAAAGGTCGCAATGAGCAGTTCTTC
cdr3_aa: CASSPPGTIKGRNEQFF

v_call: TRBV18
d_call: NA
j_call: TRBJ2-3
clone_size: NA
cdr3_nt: TGTGCCAGCTCACCGAGGCGCATCGGTGCTTCTTCAGATACGCAGTATTTT
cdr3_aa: CASSPRRIGASSDTQYF

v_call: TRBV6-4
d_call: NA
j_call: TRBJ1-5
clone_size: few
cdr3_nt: TGTGCCAGCAATGAGGGGAATCTAAGGCAGCCCCAGCATTTT
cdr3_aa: CASNEGNLRQPQHF

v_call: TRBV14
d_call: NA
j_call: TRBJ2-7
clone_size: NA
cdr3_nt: TGTGCCAGCAGCCAAGATTTGAAGGACGAGCAGTACTTC
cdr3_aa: CASSQDLKDEQYF

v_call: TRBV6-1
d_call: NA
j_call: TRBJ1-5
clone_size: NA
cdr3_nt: TGTGCCAGCAGTGATGGGCGGTCCAGCTATCAGCCCCAGCATTTT
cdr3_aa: CASSDGRSSYQPQHF

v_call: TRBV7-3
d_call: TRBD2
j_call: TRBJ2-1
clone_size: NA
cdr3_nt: TGTGCCAGCAGCTGGGGACTAGCGAGCAATGAGCAGTTCTTC
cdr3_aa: CASSWGLASNEQFF

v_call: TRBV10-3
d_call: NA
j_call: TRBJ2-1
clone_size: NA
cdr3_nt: TGTGCCATCCGAGGTAGGGGGACCCCCAATGAGCAGTTCTTC
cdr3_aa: CAIRGRGTPNEQFF

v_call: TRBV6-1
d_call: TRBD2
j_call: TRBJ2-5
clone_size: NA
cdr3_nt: TGTGCCAGCAGTGAAGGACTAGCGGGACGAGTGGCCCAGTACTTC
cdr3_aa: CASSEGLAGRVAQYF

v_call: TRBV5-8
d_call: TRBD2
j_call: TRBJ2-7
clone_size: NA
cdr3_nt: TGTGCCAGCAGCTTGGCCGCTAGCGGGAGCGAGCAGTACTTC
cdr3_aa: CASSLAASGSEQYF

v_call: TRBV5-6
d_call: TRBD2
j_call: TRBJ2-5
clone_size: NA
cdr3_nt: TGTGCCAGCAACCCCGGCGGGTTAGCGGGAGAAGGAGAGACCCAGTACTTC
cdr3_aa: CASNPGGLAGEGETQYF

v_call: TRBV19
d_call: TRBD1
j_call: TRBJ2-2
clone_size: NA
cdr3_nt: TGTGCCAGTAATCGACAGGGTTTTGTAGGGGAGCTGTTTTTT
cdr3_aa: CASNRQGFVGELFF

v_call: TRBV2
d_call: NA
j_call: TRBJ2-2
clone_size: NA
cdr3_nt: TGTGCCAGCAGCTACGGGAGCGCCACCGGGGAGCTGTTTTTT
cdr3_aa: CASSYGSATGELFF

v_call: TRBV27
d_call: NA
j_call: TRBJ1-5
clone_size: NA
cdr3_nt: TGTGCCAGCACCACAGGGCTTAATCAGCCCCAGCATTTT
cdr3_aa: CASTTGLNQPQHF

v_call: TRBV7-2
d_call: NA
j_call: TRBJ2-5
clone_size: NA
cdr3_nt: TGTGCCAGCAGCTTAGTGGCAGGGGGGGACGAGACCCAGTACTTC
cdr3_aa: CASSLVAGGDETQYF

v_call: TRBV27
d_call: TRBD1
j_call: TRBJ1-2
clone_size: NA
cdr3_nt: TGTGCCAGCAGTCCCTGGACAGGGGGCAATGGCTACACCTTC
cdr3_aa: CASSPWTGGNGYTF

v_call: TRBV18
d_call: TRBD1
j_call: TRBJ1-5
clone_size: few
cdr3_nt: TGTGCCAGCTCACCCATCCGGGACAGACTAAATCAGCCCCAGCATTTT
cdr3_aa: CASSPIRDRLNQPQHF

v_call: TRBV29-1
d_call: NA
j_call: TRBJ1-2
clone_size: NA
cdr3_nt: TGCAGCGTTGTAGAGTTCTTCAAAGGCTACACCTTC
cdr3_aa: CSVVEFFKGYTF

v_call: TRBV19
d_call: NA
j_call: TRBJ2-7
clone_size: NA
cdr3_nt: TGTGCCAGTAGTTCCGTGTCGGGCGGAGAGCAGTACTTC
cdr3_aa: CASSSVSGGEQYF

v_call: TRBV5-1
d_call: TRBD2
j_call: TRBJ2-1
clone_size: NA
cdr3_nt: TGCGCCAGCAGCTTGGGGACTAGCGGATACAATGAGCAGTTCTTC
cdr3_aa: CASSLGTSGYNEQFF

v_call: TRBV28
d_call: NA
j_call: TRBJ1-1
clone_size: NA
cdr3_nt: TGTGCCAGCAGGGATCTCACCGGGACTGTGAACACTGAAGCTTTCTTT
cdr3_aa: CASRDLTGTVNTEAFF

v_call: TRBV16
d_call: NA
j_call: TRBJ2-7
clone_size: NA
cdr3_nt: TGTGCCAGCAGCCAATTGCAGGGAGGTGAGCAGTACTTC
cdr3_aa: CASSQLQGGEQYF

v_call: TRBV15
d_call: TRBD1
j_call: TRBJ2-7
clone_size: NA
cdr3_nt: TGTGCCACCAGCAGAGATAGGACAGGGAACGAGCAGTACTTC
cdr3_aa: CATSRDRTGNEQYF

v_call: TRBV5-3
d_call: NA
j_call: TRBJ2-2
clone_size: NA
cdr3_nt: TGTGCCAGAAGCTTGGAGGCTAGCGAGGACACCGGGGAGCTGTTTTTT
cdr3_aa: CARSLEASEDTGELFF

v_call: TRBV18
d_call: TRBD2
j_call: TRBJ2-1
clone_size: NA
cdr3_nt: TGTGCCAGCTCAACGGGACTACCTGAGCAGTTCTTC
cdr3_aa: CASSTGLPEQFF

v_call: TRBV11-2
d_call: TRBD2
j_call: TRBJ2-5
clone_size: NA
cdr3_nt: TGTGCCAGCAGCTCACGGGGAGCGGGAGACCAAGAGACCCAGTACTTC
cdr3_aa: CASSSRGAGDQETQYF

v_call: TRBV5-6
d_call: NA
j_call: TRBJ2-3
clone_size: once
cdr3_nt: TGTGCCAGCAGCTCGGGACTTAGCACAGATACGCAGTATTTT
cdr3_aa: CASSSGLSTDTQYF

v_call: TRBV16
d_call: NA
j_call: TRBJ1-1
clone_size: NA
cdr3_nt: TGTGCCAGCAGCTTGAATAGGAACACTGAAGCTTTCTTT
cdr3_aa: CASSLNRNTEAFF

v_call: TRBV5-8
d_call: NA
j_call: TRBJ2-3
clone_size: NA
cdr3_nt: TGTGCCAGCAGCTTGGACGGGAGCACAGATACGCAGTATTTT
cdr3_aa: CASSLDGSTDTQYF

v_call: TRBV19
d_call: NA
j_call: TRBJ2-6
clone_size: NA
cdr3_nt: TGTGCCAGTAGTACATTCAGCCGGCGCACTGGGGCCAACGTCCTGACTTTC
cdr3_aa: CASSTFSRRTGANVLTF

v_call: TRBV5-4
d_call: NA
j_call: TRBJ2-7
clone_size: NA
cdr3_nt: TGTGCCAGCAGCCCGGGTCTGAACGACTACGAGCAGTACTTC
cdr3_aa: CASSPGLNDYEQYF

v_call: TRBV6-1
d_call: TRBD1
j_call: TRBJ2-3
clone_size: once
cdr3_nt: TGTGCCAGCGAAGGGGACAGGGGAACAGATACGCAGTATTTT
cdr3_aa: CASEGDRGTDTQYF

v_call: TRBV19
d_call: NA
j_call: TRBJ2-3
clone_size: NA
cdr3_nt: TGTGCCAGTAGTCCGGGGTCCGTTCTTGATACGCAGTATTTT
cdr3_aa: CASSPGSVLDTQYF

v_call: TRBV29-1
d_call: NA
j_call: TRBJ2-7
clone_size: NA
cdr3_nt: TGCAGCGTTGAATCGTCCTACGAGCAGTACTTC
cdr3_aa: CSVESSYEQYF

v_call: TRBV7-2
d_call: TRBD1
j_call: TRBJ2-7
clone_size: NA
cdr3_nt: TGTGCCAGCAGCTTAGCGAAGTCCCGGACAGGGAGGTACGAGCAGTACTTC
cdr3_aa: CASSLAKSRTGRYEQYF